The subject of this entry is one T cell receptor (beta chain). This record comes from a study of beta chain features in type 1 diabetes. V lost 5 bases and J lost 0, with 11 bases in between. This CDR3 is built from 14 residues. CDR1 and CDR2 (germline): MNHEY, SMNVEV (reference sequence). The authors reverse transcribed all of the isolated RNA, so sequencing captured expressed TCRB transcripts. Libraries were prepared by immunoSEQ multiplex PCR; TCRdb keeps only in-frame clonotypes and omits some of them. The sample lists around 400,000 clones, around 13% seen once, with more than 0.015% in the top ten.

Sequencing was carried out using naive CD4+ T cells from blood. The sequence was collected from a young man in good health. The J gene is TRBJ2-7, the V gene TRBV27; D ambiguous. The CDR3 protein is CASSLQTASYEQYF. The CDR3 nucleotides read TGTGCCAGCAGTCTACAGACGGCCTCCTACGAGCAGTACTTC.